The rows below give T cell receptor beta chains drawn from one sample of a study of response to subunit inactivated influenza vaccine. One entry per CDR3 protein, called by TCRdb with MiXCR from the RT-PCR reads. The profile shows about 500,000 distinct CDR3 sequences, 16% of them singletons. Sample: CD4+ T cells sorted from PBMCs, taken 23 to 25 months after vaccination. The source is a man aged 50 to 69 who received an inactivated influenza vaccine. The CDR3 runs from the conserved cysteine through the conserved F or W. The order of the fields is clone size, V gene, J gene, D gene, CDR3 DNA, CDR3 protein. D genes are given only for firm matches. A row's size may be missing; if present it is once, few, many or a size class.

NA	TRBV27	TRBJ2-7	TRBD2	TGTGCCAGCAGTTTAAAGCGGGGGGGCCGGAACGAGCAGTACTTC	CASSLKRGGRNEQYF
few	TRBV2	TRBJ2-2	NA	TGTGCCAGCAGTGAAAGGCTGAACACCGGGGAGCTGTTTTTT	CASSERLNTGELFF
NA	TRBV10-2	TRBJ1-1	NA	TGCGCCACCGGGTGGCAGATGAACACTGAAGCTTTCTTT	CATGWQMNTEAFF
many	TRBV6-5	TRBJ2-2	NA	TGTGCCAGCAGACCCCTGACCGGGGAGCTGTTTTTT	CASRPLTGELFF
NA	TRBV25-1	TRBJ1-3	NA	TGTGCCAGCAGTGATAGTAGGACGGTTGGAAACACCATATATTTT	CASSDSRTVGNTIYF
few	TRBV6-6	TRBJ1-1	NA	TGTGCCAGCAGTCCGGGACAAATCCCCGAAGCTTTCTTT	CASSPGQIPEAFF
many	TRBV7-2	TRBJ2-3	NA	TGTGCCAGCAGCTTAGTTGCAGATACGCAGTATTTT	CASSLVADTQYF
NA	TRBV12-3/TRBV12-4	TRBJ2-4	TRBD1	TGTGCCAGCAGGCGGACAGGGACTTACATTCAGTACTTC	CASRRTGTYIQYF
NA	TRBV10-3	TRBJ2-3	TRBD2	TGTGCCATCACGCGGGAGGGGACAGATACGCAGTATTTT	CAITREGTDTQYF
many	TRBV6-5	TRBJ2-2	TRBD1	TGTGCCAGCAGTCTACTGGGACAGCCGGATCCCGGGGAGCTGTTTTTT	CASSLLGQPDPGELFF
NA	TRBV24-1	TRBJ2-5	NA	TGTGCCACCAGTGAAAAAGGGGGGGCGTTGGAGACCCAGTACTTC	CATSEKGGALETQYF
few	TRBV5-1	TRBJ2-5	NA	TGCGCCAGCAGCGTCCCAGGGGGGTCTGGGGAGACCCAGTACTTC	CASSVPGGSGETQYF
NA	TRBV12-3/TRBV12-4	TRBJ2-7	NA	TGTGCCAGCAGTTCGTACGCGGAAACCTACGAGCAGTACTTC	CASSSYAETYEQYF
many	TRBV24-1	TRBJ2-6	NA	TGTGCCACCGGCGAACTGAGCTCTGGGGCCAACGTCCTGACTTTC	CATGELSSGANVLTF
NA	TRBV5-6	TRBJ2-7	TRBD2	TGTGCCAGCAGCCCAGATCGGGGGGGCGAGCAGTACTTC	CASSPDRGGEQYF
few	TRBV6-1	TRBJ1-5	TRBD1	TGTGCCAGCAGTGAAGCCGGTTGGGGGACAGGGAATCAGCCCCAGCATTTT	CASSEAGWGTGNQPQHF
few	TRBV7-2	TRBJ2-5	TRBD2	TGTGCCAGCAGCCGGGGGGATGGTGAGACCCAGTACTTC	CASSRGDGETQYF
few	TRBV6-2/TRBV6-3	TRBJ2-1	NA	TGTGCCAGCAGTTCTGACAGTTTGAATTCCTACAATGAGCAGTTCTTC	CASSSDSLNSYNEQFF
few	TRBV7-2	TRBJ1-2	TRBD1	TGTGCCAGCAGGGACGGGACAGCTAACTATGGCTACACCTTC	CASRDGTANYGYTF
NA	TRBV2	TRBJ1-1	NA	TGTGCCAGCACTTTGAGGGTATATTTCGCTGAAGCTTTCTTT	CASTLRVYFAEAFF
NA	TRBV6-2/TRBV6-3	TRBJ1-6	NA	TGTGCCAGCAGCTTGACAAGACCTAATTCACCCCTCCACTTT	CASSLTRPNSPLHF
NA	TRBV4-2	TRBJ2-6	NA	TGTGCCAGCAGCCAAGTTTGGGCGACACCCGGGGCCAACGTCCTGACTTTC	CASSQVWATPGANVLTF
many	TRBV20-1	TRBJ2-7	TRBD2	TGCAGTGCTAGTCCGGTAGCGGGGGCCCACTACGTAGAGCAGTACTTC	CSASPVAGAHYVEQYF
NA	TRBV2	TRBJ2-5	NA	TGTGCCAGCAGTGAGGGTAGGAAAGAGACCCAGTACTTC	CASSEGRKETQYF
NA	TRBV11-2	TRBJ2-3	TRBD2	TGTGCCAGCAGCTACAGGGTCAGCGGGAGAGATACGCAGTATTTT	CASSYRVSGRDTQYF
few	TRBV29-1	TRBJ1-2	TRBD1	TGCAGCGTCGAGACAGGGGGCGGCTACACCTTC	CSVETGGGYTF
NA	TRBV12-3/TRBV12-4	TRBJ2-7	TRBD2	TGTGCCAGCAGGAAAAGCGGGAGGAGCTCCTACGAGCAGTACTTC	CASRKSGRSSYEQYF
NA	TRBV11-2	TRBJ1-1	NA	TGTGCCAGCAGCTTAGATCTGGGGGCGAGGGGCACTGAAGCTTTCTTT	CASSLDLGARGTEAFF
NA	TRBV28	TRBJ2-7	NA	TGTGCCAGCAGTTTATGGCCCGGGAATAGCCCCTACGAGCAGTACTTC	CASSLWPGNSPYEQYF
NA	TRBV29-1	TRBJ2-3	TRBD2	TGCAGCTTTGAACTAGCGGGAGTTACAGATACGCAGTATTTT	CSFELAGVTDTQYF
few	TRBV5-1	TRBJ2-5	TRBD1	TGCGCCAGCAGCTTGATCGGGACAGGGGGTCAAGAGACCCAGTACTTC	CASSLIGTGGQETQYF
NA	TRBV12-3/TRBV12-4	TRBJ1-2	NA	TGTGCCAGCAGATCCGGGACAAGGGAAGGCTATGGCTACACCTTC	CASRSGTREGYGYTF
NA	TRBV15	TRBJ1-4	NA	TGTGCCACCACACGGCAGAGTAAGGTTGAAAAACTGTTTTTT	CATTRQSKVEKLFF
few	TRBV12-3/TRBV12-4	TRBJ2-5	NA	TGTGCCAGCAGTTTCCCAGGGGTTGAGACCCAGTACTTC	CASSFPGVETQYF
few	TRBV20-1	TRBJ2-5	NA	TGCAGTGCTAGACAGCAAAGATACCAAGAGACCCAGTACTTC	CSARQQRYQETQYF
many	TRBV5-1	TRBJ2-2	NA	TGCGCCAGCAGCTTGGGGGGCGCGAACACCGGGGAGCTGTTTTTT	CASSLGGANTGELFF
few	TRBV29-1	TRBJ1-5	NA	TGCAGCGTGTCCCGGGACAACAATCAGCCCCAGCATTTT	CSVSRDNNQPQHF
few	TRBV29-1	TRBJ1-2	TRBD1	TGCAGCGCTCGAGACAGGGTACTTGGCTACACCTTC	CSARDRVLGYTF
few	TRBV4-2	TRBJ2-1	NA	TGTGCCAGCAGCCAAGATTTGGGTGGTCCCTCCTACAATGAGCAGTTCTTC	CASSQDLGGPSYNEQFF
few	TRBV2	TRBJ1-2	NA	TGTGCCAGCGGAACTACGGGGGGCTATGGCTACACCTTC	CASGTTGGYGYTF
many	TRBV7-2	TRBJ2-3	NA	TGTGCCAGCAGCTTCGCCGGATCCGCAGATACGCAGTATTTT	CASSFAGSADTQYF
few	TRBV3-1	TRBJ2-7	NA	TGTGCCAGCAGCCACGCACTATCCTGGCGCGAGCAGTACTTC	CASSHALSWREQYF
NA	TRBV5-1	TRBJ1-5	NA	TGCGCCAGCAGAGAGGCGCCAAGGGAGCCCCAGCATTTT	CASREAPREPQHF
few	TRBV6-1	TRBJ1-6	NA	TGTGCCAGCAGGGACAGTTTGGATAATTCACCCCTCCACTTT	CASRDSLDNSPLHF
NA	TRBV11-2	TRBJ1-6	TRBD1	TGTGCCAGCAGCTCCGGACAGGGCCGGAATTCACCCCTCCACTTT	CASSSGQGRNSPLHF
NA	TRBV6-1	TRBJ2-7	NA	TGTGCCAGCATCAGCCCCCACGGTCACGAGCAGTACTTC	CASISPHGHEQYF
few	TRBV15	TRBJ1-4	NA	TGTGCCACCAGCAGAGATCACAGGGAGGGTCCAACTAATGAAAAACTGTTTTTT	CATSRDHREGPTNEKLFF
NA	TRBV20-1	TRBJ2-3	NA	TGCAGTGCGTTGCGGGGGCTAAGCACAGATACGCAGTATTTT	CSALRGLSTDTQYF
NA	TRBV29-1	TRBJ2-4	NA	TGCAGCGTTGAATTGGGAGCCAAAAACATTCAGTACTTC	CSVELGAKNIQYF
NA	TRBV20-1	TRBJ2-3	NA	TGCAGTGCTAGGCACGGGGGCCTGCCAGATACGCAGTATTTT	CSARHGGLPDTQYF
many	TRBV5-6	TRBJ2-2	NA	TGTGCCAGCAGCCGGTGGCGGGGCACCGGGGAGCTGTTTTTT	CASSRWRGTGELFF
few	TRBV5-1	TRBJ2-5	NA	TGCGCCAGCAAGTGGTGGACGGGGGCGACAGGGCGAGAGACCCAGTACTTC	CASKWWTGATGRETQYF
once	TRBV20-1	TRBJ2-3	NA	TGCAGTTTCCGGGACCTTCTCACAGATACGCAGTATTTT	CSFRDLLTDTQYF
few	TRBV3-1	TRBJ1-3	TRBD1	TGTGCCAGCAGCCATCTTAGGACAGGGGCTGGAAACACCATATATTTT	CASSHLRTGAGNTIYF
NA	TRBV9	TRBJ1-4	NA	TGTGCCAGCAGCCCAGAGGTTCATAATGAAAAACTGTTTTTT	CASSPEVHNEKLFF
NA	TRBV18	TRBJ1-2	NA	TGTGCCAGCTCACCTGCCATAACAGGCGTTATTTTTGGCTACACCTTC	CASSPAITGVIFGYTF
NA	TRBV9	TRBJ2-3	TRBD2	TGTGCCAGCAGTGGGGGACTAGCGGGGAATACGCAGTATTTT	CASSGGLAGNTQYF
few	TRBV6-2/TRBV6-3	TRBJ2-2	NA	TGTGCCAGCAGTTATAGGACCTCGAACACCGGGGAGCTGTTTTTT	CASSYRTSNTGELFF
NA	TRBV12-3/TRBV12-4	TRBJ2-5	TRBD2	TGTGCCAGCAGCCCAGCCCCGGGACTAGCGGGGGAAGAGACCCAGTACTTC	CASSPAPGLAGEETQYF
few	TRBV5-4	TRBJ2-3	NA	TGTGCCAGCAGCCAATGGAACACAGGGACAGATACGCAGTATTTT	CASSQWNTGTDTQYF